This is a list of T cell receptor beta chains from one sample in a study of blood T cell repertoires in COVID-19. The method was immunoSEQ multiplex PCR; TCRdb's version includes in-frame clones alone and lacks a portion of them. The table has some 530,000 clones, approximately 83% seen once. Sequenced sample: peripheral blood. Every receptor here comes from a human donor in a cohort sampled during active COVID-19. Both conserved end residues are part of each CDR3. A D gene is named only where the DNA matches it firmly. Some rows have no size entry. The others give once, few or many, or a class for an expanded clone.

>TRBV5-6|.|TRBJ2-7|.
TGTGCCAGCAGCTTGCAACGGACAGCCTACGAGCAGTACTTC
CASSLQRTAYEQYF
>TRBV2|.|TRBJ2-1|few
TGTGCCAGCAGTGAGGGTAGCGGAGAGTACAATGAGCAGTTCTTC
CASSEGSGEYNEQFF
>TRBV5-1|.|TRBJ1-1|.
TGCGCCAGCAGCTTGGATCCAGGCTTGAACACTGAAGCTTTCTTT
CASSLDPGLNTEAFF
>TRBV30|.|TRBJ1-5|.
TGTGCCTGGAGTGAGGGGCTCAATCAGCCCCAGCATTTT
CAWSEGLNQPQHF
>TRBV2|TRBD1|TRBJ1-3|few
TGTGCCAGCAGTGCCCAGGGGGCCGGAAACACCATATATTTT
CASSAQGAGNTIYF
>TRBV24-1|.|TRBJ2-1|.
TGTGCCACCAGTGACTTACAGGGCCATGAGCAGTTCTTC
CATSDLQGHEQFF
>TRBV5-1|TRBD1|TRBJ1-2|few
TGCGCCAGCAGCGCCGGACAGGGTCCGGGCGTCTATGGCTACACCTTC
CASSAGQGPGVYGYTF
>TRBV18|.|TRBJ2-7|.
TGTGCCAGCTCACCGCTACAGGGTGCCTACGAGCAGTACTTC
CASSPLQGAYEQYF
>TRBV5-1|TRBD1|TRBJ2-1|once
TGCGCCAGCAGCCGCGACGGGACAGGGATATACAATGAGCAGTTCTTC
CASSRDGTGIYNEQFF
>TRBV19|TRBD1|TRBJ2-3|.
TGTGCCAGTACCCGAGGGGGCATGGATACGCAGTATTTT
CASTRGGMDTQYF
>TRBV9|.|TRBJ2-7|once
TGTGCCAGCAGCGTAGGCGGACAGAACTACGAGCAGTACTTC
CASSVGGQNYEQYF
>TRBV9|TRBD1|TRBJ2-5|once
TGTGCCAGCAGCGTAATCCAGGGGGCGGAGACCCAGTACTTC
CASSVIQGAETQYF
>TRBV7-9|TRBD2|TRBJ2-1|.
TGTGCCAGCAGCCCTGGACTAGCGGGGGTCTATGAGCAGTTCTTC
CASSPGLAGVYEQFF
>TRBV30|TRBD2|TRBJ2-3|.
TGTGCCTGGACCCGGACCGGGGGGATTCTACGCACAGATACGCAGTATTTT
CAWTRTGGILRTDTQYF
>TRBV7-9|.|TRBJ1-4|.
TGTGCCAGCAGCTTTTATAATGAAAAACTGTTTTTT
CASSFYNEKLFF
>TRBV11-2|TRBD1|TRBJ2-7|few
TGTGCCAGCAGCTCCTGGGACAGTTCTTCATACGAGCAGTACTTC
CASSSWDSSSYEQYF
>TRBV10-3|.|TRBJ2-3|.
TGTGCCATCCAGGGAAGGGGCACAGATACGCAGTATTTT
CAIQGRGTDTQYF
>TRBV5-4|.|TRBJ2-1|.
TGTGCCAGCAGTAGAAGACTAGAACAGTTCTTC
CASSRRLEQFF
>TRBV28|TRBD1|TRBJ2-1|once
TGTGCCAGCACTCGCCCGGACAGGGTGGGCGAGCAGTTCTTC
CASTRPDRVGEQFF
>TRBV14|TRBD2|TRBJ2-7|.
TGTGCCAGCAGCCAAGGTGGTTTAGCGGGAGTGTACGAGCAGTACTTC
CASSQGGLAGVYEQYF
>TRBV9|TRBD2|TRBJ2-2|.
TGTGCCAGCAGCGTCCGACTAGCGGAACACACCGGGGAGCTGTTTTTT
CASSVRLAEHTGELFF
>TRBV6-6|.|TRBJ1-2|.
TGTGCCAGCAGCGTATCCCTAGGAGGGACTTCTTTTGGCTACACCTTC
CASSVSLGGTSFGYTF
>TRBV21-1|.|TRBJ2-1|.
TGTGCCAGCCCAAAGGAAGGGACTAGCGGGAGGGCCTCCTACAATGAGCAGTTCTTC
CASPKEGTSGRASYNEQFF
>TRBV27|.|TRBJ1-1|once
TGTGCCAGCAGTTTATCCGACAGTGACACTGAAGCTTTCTTT
CASSLSDSDTEAFF
>TRBV6-5|.|TRBJ2-3|.
TGTGCCAGCAGTAAACAGGTCCCCCACACAGATACGCAGTATTTT
CASSKQVPHTDTQYF
>TRBV20-1|.|TRBJ1-1|.
TGCAGTGCTAGTGGGGCCCCAGGGAGGGGGACTGAAGCTTTCTTT
CSASGAPGRGTEAFF
>TRBV30|TRBD1|TRBJ2-7|.
TGTGCCTGGAGTGTAGGGGGCGGATCCTACGAGCAGTACTTC
CAWSVGGGSYEQYF
>TRBV2|TRBD1|TRBJ1-2|.
TGTGCCAGCAGTGAAACCTCAGTCAGGGGGCAAGGCTACACCTTC
CASSETSVRGQGYTF
>TRBV30|TRBD1|TRBJ1-2|.
TGTGCCTGGAGAACCAGGGGGCTAGGCTATGGCTACACCTTC
CAWRTRGLGYGYTF
>TRBV7-8|TRBD1|TRBJ1-3|.
TGTGCCAGCAGCTTGACAGGGTCTGGAAACACCATATATTTT
CASSLTGSGNTIYF
>TRBV5-1|.|TRBJ1-2|.
TGCGCCAGCAGCTTGGCAGGTGATGGCTACACCTTC
CASSLAGDGYTF
>TRBV23-1|.|TRBJ1-2|.
TGCGCCAGCAGTCAATCGAGGTGTGGCTACACCTTC
CASSQSRCGYTF
>TRBV15|TRBD2|TRBJ2-1|.
TGTGCCACCAGCAGAGAGTCAAGAAGACTAGCGGGAGGGAGGGATGAGCAGTTCTTC
CATSRESRRLAGGRDEQFF
>TRBV3-1/TRBV3-2|TRBD2|TRBJ2-7|.
TGTGCCAGCAGCCAAGATACCGCGGGAGGACGAGAGCAGTACTTC
CASSQDTAGGREQYF
>TRBV19|.|TRBJ2-3|.
TGTGCCAGTAGGAGTCATACGAACACAGATACGCAGTATTTT
CASRSHTNTDTQYF
>TRBV3-1/TRBV3-2|.|TRBJ1-2|.
TGTGCCAGCAGCCAAGTCGCGGGGTCCTATGGCTACACCTTC
CASSQVAGSYGYTF
>TRBV19|.|TRBJ1-1|.
TGTGCCAGTAGGAGGGTCGTGAACACTGAAGCTTTCTTT
CASRRVVNTEAFF
>TRBV9|TRBD1|TRBJ1-4|few
TGTGCCAGCAGCGGCTGGGACAGGGGAAATGAAAAACTGTTTTTT
CASSGWDRGNEKLFF
>TRBV7-8|TRBD1|TRBJ1-2|.
TGTGCCAGCAGCTTAGTAACCGGGACAGGGGTCAGCACCTTC
CASSLVTGTGVSTF
>TRBV7-3|.|TRBJ2-7|.
TGTGCCAGCAAGCTTACGGGAGCGGAGGTTGGAGAGCAGTACTTC
CASKLTGAEVGEQYF
>TRBV7-8|.|TRBJ2-3|.
TGTGCCAGCAGCTTTGACACTAGCACAGATACGCAGTATTTT
CASSFDTSTDTQYF
>TRBV6-6|TRBD2|TRBJ2-7|.
TGTGCCAGCAGTCGCGGGGGGGGGAACTTTAGGGGCCTTTACGAGCAGTACTTC
CASSRGGGNFRGLYEQYF
>TRBV18|.|TRBJ2-2|.
TGTGCCAGCTCACCATTCCAGGGAGGAAATACCGGGGAGCTGTTTTTT
CASSPFQGGNTGELFF
>TRBV5-1|.|TRBJ1-6|few
TGCGCCAGCAGCTTGGGGCAGGGGAATTCACCCCTCCACTTT
CASSLGQGNSPLHF
>TRBV5-1|TRBD1|TRBJ1-4|few
TGCGCCAGCAGCTTGGACGCACAGGGGGCAGTTGAAAAACTGTTTTTT
CASSLDAQGAVEKLFF
>TRBV4-1|.|TRBJ2-1|.
TGCGCCAGCAGCCAAGGCCCAACTACCTCCTCCTACAATGAGCAGTTCTTC
CASSQGPTTSSYNEQFF
>TRBV7-3|.|TRBJ1-2|.
TGTGCCAGCAGCTTAGAAGGGGCGTTAAGCTATGGCTACACCTTC
CASSLEGALSYGYTF
>TRBV6-4|.|TRBJ2-3|.
TGTGCCAGCCCCCGGAGCACAGATACGCAGTATTTT
CASPRSTDTQYF